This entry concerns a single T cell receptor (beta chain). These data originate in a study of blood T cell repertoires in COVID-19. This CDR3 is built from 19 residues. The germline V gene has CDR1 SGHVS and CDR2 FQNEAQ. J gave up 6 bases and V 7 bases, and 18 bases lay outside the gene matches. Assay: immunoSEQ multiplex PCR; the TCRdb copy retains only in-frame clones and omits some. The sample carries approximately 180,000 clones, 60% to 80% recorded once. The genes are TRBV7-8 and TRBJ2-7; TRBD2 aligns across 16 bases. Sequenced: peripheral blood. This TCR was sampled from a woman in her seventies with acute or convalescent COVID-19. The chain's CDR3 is CASTQLGTSGRASAGEQYF. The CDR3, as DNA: TGTGCCAGCACCCAATTGGGGACTAGCGGGAGGGCCAGTGCTGGCGAGCAGTACTTC. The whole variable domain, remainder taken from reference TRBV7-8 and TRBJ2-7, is GAGVSQSPRYKVAKRGQDVALRCDPISGHVSLFWYQQALGQGPEFLTYFQNEAQLDKSGLPSDRFFAERPEGSVSTLKIQRTQQEDSAVYLCASTQLGTSGRASAGEQYFGPGTRLTVT.